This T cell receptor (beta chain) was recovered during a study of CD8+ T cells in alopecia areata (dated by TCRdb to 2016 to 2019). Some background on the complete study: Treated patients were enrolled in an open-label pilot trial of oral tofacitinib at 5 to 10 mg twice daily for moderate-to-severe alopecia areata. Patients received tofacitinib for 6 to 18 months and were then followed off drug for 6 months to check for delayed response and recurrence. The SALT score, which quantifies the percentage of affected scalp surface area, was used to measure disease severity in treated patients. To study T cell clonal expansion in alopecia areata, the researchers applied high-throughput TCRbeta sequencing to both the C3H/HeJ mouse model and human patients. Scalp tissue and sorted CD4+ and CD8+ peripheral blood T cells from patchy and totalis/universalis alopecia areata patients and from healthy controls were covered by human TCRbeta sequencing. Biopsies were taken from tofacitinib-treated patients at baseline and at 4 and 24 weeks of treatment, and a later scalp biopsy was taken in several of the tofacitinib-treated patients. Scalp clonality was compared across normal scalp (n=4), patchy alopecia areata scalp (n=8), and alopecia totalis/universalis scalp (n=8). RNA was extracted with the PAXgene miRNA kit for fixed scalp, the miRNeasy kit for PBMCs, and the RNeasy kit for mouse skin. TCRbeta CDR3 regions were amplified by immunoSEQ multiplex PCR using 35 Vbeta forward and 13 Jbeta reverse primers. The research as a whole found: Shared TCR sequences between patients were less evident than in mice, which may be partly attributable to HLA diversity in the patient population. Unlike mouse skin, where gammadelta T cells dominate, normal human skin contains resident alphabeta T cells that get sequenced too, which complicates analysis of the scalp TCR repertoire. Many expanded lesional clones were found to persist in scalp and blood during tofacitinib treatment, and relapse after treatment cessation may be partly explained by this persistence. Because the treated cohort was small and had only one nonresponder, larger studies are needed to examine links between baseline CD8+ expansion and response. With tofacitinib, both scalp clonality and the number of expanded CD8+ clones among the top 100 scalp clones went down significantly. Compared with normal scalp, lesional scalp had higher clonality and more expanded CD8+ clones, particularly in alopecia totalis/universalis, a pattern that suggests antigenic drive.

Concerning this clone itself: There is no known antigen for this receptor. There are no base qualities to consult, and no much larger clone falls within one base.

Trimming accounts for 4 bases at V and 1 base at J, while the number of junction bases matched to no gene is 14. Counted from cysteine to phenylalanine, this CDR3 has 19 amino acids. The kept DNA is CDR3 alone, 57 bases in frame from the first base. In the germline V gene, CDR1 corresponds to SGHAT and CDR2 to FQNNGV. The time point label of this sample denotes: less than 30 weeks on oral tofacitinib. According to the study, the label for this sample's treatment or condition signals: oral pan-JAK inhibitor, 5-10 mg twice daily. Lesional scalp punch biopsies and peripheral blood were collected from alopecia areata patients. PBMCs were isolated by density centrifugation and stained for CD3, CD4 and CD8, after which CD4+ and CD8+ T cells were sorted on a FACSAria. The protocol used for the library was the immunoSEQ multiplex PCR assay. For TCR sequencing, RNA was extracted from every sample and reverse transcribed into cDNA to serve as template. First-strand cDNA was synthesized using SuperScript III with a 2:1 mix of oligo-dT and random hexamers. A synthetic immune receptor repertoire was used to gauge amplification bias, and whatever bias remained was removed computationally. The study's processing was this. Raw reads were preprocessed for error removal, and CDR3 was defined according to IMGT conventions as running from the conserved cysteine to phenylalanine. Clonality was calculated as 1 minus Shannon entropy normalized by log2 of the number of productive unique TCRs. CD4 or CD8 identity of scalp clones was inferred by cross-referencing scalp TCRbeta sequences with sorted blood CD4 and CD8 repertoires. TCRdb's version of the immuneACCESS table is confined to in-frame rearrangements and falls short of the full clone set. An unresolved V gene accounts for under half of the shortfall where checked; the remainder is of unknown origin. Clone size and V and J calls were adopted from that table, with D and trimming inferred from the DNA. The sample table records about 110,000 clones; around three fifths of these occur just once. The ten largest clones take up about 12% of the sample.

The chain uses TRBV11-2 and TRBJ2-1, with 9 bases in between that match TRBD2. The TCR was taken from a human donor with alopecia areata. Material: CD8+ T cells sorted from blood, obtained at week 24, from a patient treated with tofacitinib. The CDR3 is CASSSEASGGLQSYNEQFF. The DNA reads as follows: TGTGCCAGCAGCTCCGAGGCGAGCGGGGGGCTTCAATCCTACAATGAGCAGTTCTTC.